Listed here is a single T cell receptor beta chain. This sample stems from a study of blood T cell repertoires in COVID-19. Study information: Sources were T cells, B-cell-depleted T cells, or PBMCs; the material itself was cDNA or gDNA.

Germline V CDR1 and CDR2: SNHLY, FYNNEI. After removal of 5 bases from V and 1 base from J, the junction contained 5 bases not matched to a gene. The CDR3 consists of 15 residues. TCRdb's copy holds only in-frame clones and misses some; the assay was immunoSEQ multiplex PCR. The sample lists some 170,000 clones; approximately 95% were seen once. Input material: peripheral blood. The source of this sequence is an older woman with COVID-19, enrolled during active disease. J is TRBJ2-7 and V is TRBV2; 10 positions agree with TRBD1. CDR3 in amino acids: CASSQDRGRSYEQYF. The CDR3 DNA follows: TGTGCCAGCAGTCAAGACAGGGGGCGGTCCTACGAGCAGTACTTC.